This T cell receptor beta chain was retrieved from a study of OX40 agonist ivuxolimab in advanced cancers. About the research overall: Clinicians treated patients with ivuxolimab, an agonistic anti-OX40 (CD134) antibody. Mean age approximately 61 years, range about 23 to 79; 82.7% male.

Study observations and caveats: Expanded peripheral T cell antigen specificity was not determined.

The repertoire was sequenced with immunoSEQ multiplex PCR; TCRdb's copy has only in-frame clones and lacks some. Here the sample spans 60,000 to 70,000 clones, about nine tenths being singletons. To note about this clone: What it binds is unknown.

CDR3 size: 12 residues. V was cut by 5 bases and J by 7 bases, with 11 bases left in between. The germline CDR1 and CDR2 sequences are SGHAT and FQDESV (reference sequence). Excluded were patients having autoimmune disease history or systemic immunosuppression. Source: CD4+ or CD8+ T cells sorted from blood, taken in a trial of the OX40 agonist ivuxolimab. The TCR originated in an adult with an advanced solid tumor such as melanoma, head and neck, liver or kidney cancer. The chain has TRBV11-1 and TRBJ2-5, with unresolved D. CDR3 protein: CASSLFDGTQYF. The DNA for the CDR3 is TGTGCCAGCAGCCTCTTTGACGGGACCCAGTACTTC.